This T cell receptor beta chain was observed in a study of tumor and adjacent non-tumor tissue in lung cancer. Of note for this clonotype: It may be a read error: a sequence one base away is much more abundant.

RNA was extracted from bulk tissue without any cell sorting. Distant lung tissue was collected more than 3 cm away from the tumor edge. TCRbeta libraries were built with three rounds of nested PCR, modified from ARM-PCR. Using its own MiXCR run on the multiplex PCR reads, TCRdb lists one record per CDR3 protein. Here the sample spans almost 75,000 distinct CDR3 sequences, around 70% being singletons. CDR3 length equals 11 residues. Germline CDR1 is MNHEY and CDR2 is SVGAGI. The sequence came from a woman aged 45-60 years with non-small cell lung cancer. The specimen sequenced was distant non-tumor lung tissue. J is TRBJ2-3 and V is TRBV6-5, with D possibly called TRBD1 or TRBD2 (5 bases each). The CDR3 DNA is TGTGCCAGCGGGGTTGGGGGTACGCTGTATTTT. Translation: CASGVGGTLYF.